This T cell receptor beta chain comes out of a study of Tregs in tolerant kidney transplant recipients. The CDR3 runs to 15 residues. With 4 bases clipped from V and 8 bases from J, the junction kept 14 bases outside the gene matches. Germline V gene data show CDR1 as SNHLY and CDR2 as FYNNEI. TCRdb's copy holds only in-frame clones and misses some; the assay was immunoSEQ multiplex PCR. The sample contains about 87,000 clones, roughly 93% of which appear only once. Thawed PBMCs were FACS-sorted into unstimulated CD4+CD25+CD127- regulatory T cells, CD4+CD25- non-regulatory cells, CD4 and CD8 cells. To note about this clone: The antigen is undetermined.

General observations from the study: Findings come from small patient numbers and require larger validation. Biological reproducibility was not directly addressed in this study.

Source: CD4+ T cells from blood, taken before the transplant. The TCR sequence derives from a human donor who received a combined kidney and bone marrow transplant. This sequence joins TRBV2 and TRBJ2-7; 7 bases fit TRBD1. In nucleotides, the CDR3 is TGTGCCAGCAGTGCAGGGGGTCCCGCTAACCGCCAGCAGTACTTC. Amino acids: CASSAGGPANRQQYF.